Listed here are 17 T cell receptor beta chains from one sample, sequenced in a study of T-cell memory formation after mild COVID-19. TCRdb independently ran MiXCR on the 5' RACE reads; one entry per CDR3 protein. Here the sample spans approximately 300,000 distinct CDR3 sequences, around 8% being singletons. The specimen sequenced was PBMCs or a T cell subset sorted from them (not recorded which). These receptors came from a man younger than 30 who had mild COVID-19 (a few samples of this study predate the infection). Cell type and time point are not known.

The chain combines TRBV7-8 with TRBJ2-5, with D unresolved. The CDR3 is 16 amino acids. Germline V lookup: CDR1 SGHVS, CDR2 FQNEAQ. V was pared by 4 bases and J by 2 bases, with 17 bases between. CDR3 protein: CASSYLHLDPQETQYF. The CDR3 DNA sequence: TGTGCCAGCAGCTATTTACACCTGGACCCTCAAGAGACCCAGTACTTC.

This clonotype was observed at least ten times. Written as DNA, the CDR3 is TGTGCCAGCAGTTCTATCCTACGCACAGATACGCAGTATTTT. It translates to CASSSILRTDTQYF. The chain is built from TRBV12-3 or TRBV12-4 and TRBJ2-3; unclear D gene. The V end lost 4 bases, the J end lost 1 base, and 9 bases lay between the germline ends. This CDR3 spans 14 amino acids.

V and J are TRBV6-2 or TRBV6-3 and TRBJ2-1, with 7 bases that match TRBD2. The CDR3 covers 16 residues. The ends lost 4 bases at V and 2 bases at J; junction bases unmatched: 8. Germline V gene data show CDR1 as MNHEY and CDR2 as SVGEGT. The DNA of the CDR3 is TGTGCCAGCAGTTCGGGCGGCGGGGGTGCCTACAATGAGCAGTTCTTC. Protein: CASSSGGGGAYNEQFF.

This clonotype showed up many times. The CDR3 sequence is CASTPGTGGFMNTEAFF. CDR3 DNA: TGTGCCAGCACCCCGGGGACAGGGGGCTTCATGAACACTGAAGCTTTCTTT. This chain connects TRBV12-3 or TRBV12-4 to TRBJ1-1; TRBD1 matches 12 bases. The CDR3 has 17 residues. The V segment lost 7 bases and the J segment 0 bases; nucleotides outside the gene matches: 9.

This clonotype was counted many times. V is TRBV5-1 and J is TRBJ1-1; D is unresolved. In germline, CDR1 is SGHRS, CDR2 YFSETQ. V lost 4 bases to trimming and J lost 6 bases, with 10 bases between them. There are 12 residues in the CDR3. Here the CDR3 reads CASSLSRAEAFF. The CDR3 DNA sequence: TGCGCCAGCAGCCTGAGTAGGGCTGAAGCTTTCTTT.

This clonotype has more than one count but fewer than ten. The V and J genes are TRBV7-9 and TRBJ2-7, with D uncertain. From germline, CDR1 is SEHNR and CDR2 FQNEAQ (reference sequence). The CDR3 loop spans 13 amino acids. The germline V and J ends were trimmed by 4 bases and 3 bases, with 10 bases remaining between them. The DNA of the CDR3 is TGTGCCAGCAGCTCCTACAAGGGCTACGAGCAGTACGTC. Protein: CASSSYKGYEQYV.

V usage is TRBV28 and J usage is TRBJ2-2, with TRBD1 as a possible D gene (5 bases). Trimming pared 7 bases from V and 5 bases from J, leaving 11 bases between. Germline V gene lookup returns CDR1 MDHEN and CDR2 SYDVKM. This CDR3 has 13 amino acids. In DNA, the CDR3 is TGTGCCAGCAATCCCCCAGGGACCGGGGAGCTGTTTTTT. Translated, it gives CASNPPGTGELFF.

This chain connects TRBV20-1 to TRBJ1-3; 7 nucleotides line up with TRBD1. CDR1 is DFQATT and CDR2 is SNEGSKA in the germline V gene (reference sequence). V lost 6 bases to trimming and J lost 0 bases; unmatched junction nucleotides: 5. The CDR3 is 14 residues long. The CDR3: CSASRTGSGNTIYF. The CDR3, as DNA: TGCAGTGCAAGCAGGACAGGCTCTGGAAACACCATATATTTT.

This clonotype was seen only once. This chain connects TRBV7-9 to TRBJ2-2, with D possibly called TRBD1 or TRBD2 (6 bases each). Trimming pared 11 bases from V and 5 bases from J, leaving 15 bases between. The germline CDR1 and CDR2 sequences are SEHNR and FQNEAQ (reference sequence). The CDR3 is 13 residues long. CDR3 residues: CACPGAATGELFF. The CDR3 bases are TGTGCCTGTCCGGGGGCAGCTACCGGGGAGCTGTTTTTT.

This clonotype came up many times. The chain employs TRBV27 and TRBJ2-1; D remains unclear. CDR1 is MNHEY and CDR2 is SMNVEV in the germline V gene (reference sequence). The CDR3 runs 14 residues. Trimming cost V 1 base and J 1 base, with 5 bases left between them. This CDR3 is CASSLFGSYNEQFF. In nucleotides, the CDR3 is TGTGCCAGCAGTTTATTTGGTTCCTACAATGAGCAGTTCTTC.

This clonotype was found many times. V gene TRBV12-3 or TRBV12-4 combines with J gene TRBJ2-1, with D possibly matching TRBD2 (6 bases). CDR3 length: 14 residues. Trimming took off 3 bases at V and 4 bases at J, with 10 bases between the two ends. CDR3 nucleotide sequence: TGTGCCAGCAGTTTGCTGGGGGGTTACAATGAGCAGTTCTTC. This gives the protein CASSLLGGYNEQFF.

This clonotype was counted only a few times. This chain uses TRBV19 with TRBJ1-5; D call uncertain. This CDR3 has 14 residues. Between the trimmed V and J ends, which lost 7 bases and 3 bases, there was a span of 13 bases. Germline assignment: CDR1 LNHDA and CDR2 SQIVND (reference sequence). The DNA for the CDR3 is TGTGCCAGTATCCGCCTGGGGTCCAATCAGCCCCAGCATTTT. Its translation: CASIRLGSNQPQHF.

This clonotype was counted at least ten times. The CDR3 nucleotides are TGCAGTGCAAACGCTCTAAGGACTAGCGCCAAAGAGACCCAGTACTTC. Its translation: CSANALRTSAKETQYF. The chain joins TRBV20-1 to TRBJ2-5, with 9 bases matching TRBD2. From germline, CDR1 is DFQATT and CDR2 SNEGSKA (reference sequence). J gave up 3 bases and V 6 bases, and 14 bases lay outside the gene matches. CDR3 length: 16 residues.

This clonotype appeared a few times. CDR3 DNA: TGTGCCTGGAGTGTAGGGGACAGTGCATACGAGCAGTACTTC. This gives the protein CAWSVGDSAYEQYF. This chain joins TRBV30 and TRBJ2-7, with 7 positions matching TRBD1. Germline trimming cut 0 bases from V and 4 bases from J; bases unmatched to any gene: 6. This CDR3 is 14 amino acids long. Germline loops: CDR1 GTSNPN, CDR2 SVGIG (reference sequence).

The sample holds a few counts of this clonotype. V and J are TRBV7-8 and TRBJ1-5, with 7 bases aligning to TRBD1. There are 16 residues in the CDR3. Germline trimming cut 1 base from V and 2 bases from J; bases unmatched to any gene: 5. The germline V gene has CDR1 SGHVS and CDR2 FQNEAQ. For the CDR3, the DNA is TGTGCCAGCAGCTTAGACCGGACAGGCCGCAATCAGCCCCAGCATTTT. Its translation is CASSLDRTGRNQPQHF.

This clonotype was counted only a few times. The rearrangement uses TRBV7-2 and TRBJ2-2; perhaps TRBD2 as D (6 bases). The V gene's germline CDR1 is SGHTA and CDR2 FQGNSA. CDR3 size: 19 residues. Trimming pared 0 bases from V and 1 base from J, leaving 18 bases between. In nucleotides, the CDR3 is TGTGCCAGCAGCTTAGCGGGTTTCGAGACAGCGGGGAACACCGGGGAGCTGTTTTTT. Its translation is CASSLAGFETAGNTGELFF.

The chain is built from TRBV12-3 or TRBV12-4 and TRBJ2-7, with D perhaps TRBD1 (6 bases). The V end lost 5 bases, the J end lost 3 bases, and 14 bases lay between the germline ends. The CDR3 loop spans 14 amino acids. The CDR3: CASSPGQIHYEQYF. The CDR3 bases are TGTGCCAGCAGTCCCGGACAGATCCACTACGAGCAGTACTTC.